One sample yielded the 10 T cell receptor beta chains listed below, sequenced in a study of OX40 agonist ivuxolimab in advanced cancers. TCRdb's table, derived via immunoSEQ multiplex PCR, lists solely in-frame clones and lacks some. Found here are roughly 34,000 clones, 85% to 95% of them singletons; the top ten hold 4% to 5%. The material sequenced was CD4+ or CD8+ T cells sorted from blood, taken in a trial of the OX40 agonist ivuxolimab. All receptors come from an adult with an advanced solid tumor such as melanoma, head and neck, liver or kidney cancer.

This chain uses TRBV19 with TRBJ1-5; the D gene is possibly TRBD1 (5 bases). Trimming took 1 base from V and 7 from J, leaving 11 bases between them. The CDR3 totals 14 residues. Germline V CDR1 and CDR2: LNHDA, SQIVND (reference sequence). As DNA, the CDR3 is TGTGCCAGTAGTATAGGAAGGGGAGGCCAGCCCCAGCATTTT. Protein product: CASSIGRGGQPQHF.

J is TRBJ1-2 and V is TRBV5-8; D is possibly TRBD1 (5 bases). Germline V gene lookup returns CDR1 SGHTS and CDR2 YDEGEE. The CDR3 is made up of 13 amino acids. Trimming removed 4 bases from V and 7 bases from J, with 14 bases in between. CDR3 bases: TGTGCCAGCAGCCTCGAATGGGACGCTGGCTACACCTTC. Its protein product is CASSLEWDAGYTF.

The chain uses TRBV11-3 and TRBJ2-3, with 9 bases that match TRBD2. The trim removed 4 bases at V and 3 bases at J, leaving 8 bases unmatched. In germline, CDR1 is SGHNT, CDR2 YENEEA. This CDR3 is 16 amino acids long. CDR3 DNA sequence: TGTGCCAGCAGCTCTGGTTCGGCGGGAGGGACAGATACGCAGTATTTT. Its protein is CASSSGSAGGTDTQYF.

This chain joins TRBV9 and TRBJ1-4; D might be TRBD1 (6 bases). V shed 4 bases and J shed 7 bases, with 20 bases lying between them. The germline CDR1 and CDR2 sequences are SGDLS and YYNGEE. CDR3 size: 16 residues. CDR3 sequence reads: CASSPSGGQGVEKLFF. CDR3 DNA sequence: TGTGCCAGCAGCCCCTCGGGGGGGCAGGGTGTTGAAAAACTGTTTTTT.

V is TRBV7-2 and J is TRBJ1-6; D call uncertain. The CDR3 loop spans 15 amino acids. V lost 2 bases to trimming and J lost 8 bases, with 13 bases between them. Per the germline V gene, CDR1 is SGHTA and CDR2 is FQGNSA. CDR3 in amino acids: CASSLNLGDHSPLHF. The CDR3 DNA sequence: TGTGCCAGCAGCTTAAATTTGGGCGATCATTCACCCCTCCACTTT.

V usage is TRBV28 and J usage is TRBJ2-2, with unresolved D. The CDR3 runs to 16 residues. Germline V gene lookup returns CDR1 MDHEN and CDR2 SYDVKM. Trimming cost V 3 bases and J 4 bases, with 15 bases left between them. The CDR3 nucleotides are TGTGCCAGCAGTTTTGGAAGGGCCTTGAGCACCGGGGAGCTGTTTTTT. Its protein product is CASSFGRALSTGELFF. Using reference TRBV28 and TRBJ2-2 for the parts outside the CDR3, the full variable domain is DVKVTQSSRYLVKRTGEKVFLECVQDMDHENMFWYRQDPGLGLRLIYFSYDVKMKEKGDIPEGYSVSREKKERFSLILESASTNQTSMYLCASSFGRALSTGELFFGEGSRLTVL.

The chain uses TRBV21-1 and TRBJ2-5. TRBV21-1 is shown as a pseudogene. The CDR3 totals 14 residues. In DNA, the CDR3 is TGTGCCAGCAGCAAAGTGGAAAGGCAAGAGACCCAGTACTTC. Translated: CASSKVERQETQYF.

The chain couples TRBV19 to TRBJ1-2, with D uncertain. The V gene lost 3 bases and the J gene lost 0 bases, with 11 bases spanning the gap. Germline values: CDR1 LNHDA, CDR2 SQIVND (reference sequence). There are 15 residues in the CDR3. The CDR3 bases are TGTGCCAGTAGTATTTCAACGGATCCTAACTATGGCTACACCTTC. This sequence encodes CASSISTDPNYGYTF.

The rearrangement uses TRBV2 and TRBJ2-2; TRBD2 matches 7 bases. Germline V lookup: CDR1 SNHLY, CDR2 FYNNEI. Germline trimming cut 6 bases from V and 7 bases from J; bases unmatched to any gene: 14. This CDR3 contains 16 residues. The DNA of the CDR3 is TGTGCCAGCAGCGCAGGAACTAGCGTTCTCCTCGGGGAGCTGTTTTTT. This codes for CASSAGTSVLLGELFF.

The chain couples TRBV28 to TRBJ2-7; D perhaps matches TRBD2 (5 bases). The CDR3 extends over 15 amino acids. Germline values: CDR1 MDHEN, CDR2 SYDVKM. V dropped 2 bases and J dropped 3 bases, with 14 bases sitting between them. The CDR3 nucleotides are TGTGCCAGCAGTTTAGCTAGCCCACCTAGCTACGAGCAGTACTTC. Translation gives CASSLASPPSYEQYF.